The rows below give T cell receptor beta chains drawn from one sample of a study of vaccination effects on CD4 cells after COVID-19. TCRdb's table, derived via immunoSEQ multiplex PCR, lists solely in-frame clones and lacks some. The data contain about 79,000 clones, approximately 81% of them singletons. No antigen has been identified for these receptors. Specimen: CD4+ T cells from PBMCs cultured with HCoV-229E spike peptides, collected before COVID-19 vaccination. The origin of the receptors is a human donor who received a COVID-19 vaccine. CDR3s leave out the opening cysteine and the closing phenylalanine or tryptophan. Each record gives: V gene, J gene, CDR3 protein.

V: TRBV7-9; J: TRBJ2-1; CDR3: ASSLGSLTYNEQF
V: TRBV6-5; J: TRBJ2-2; CDR3: ASSTAGTGGGELF
V: TRBV28; J: TRBJ2-3; CDR3: ASSFFGSGTDTQY
V: TRBV6-2/TRBV6-3; J: TRBJ1-5; CDR3: ASSYGFWGGHQPQH
V: TRBV18; J: TRBJ1-5; CDR3: ASSQDANQPQH
V: TRBV18; J: TRBJ2-5; CDR3: ASSPRQGAETQY
V: TRBV4-2; J: TRBJ1-1; CDR3: ASSQGSSGNTEAF
V: TRBV7-2; J: TRBJ1-4; CDR3: ASSSGRLRTNEKLF
V: TRBV5-1; J: TRBJ2-5; CDR3: ASSPEGETQY
V: TRBV18; J: TRBJ1-1; CDR3: ASSSTGNTEAF
V: TRBV19; J: TRBJ1-6; CDR3: ASSIADSPLH
V: TRBV19; J: TRBJ1-4; CDR3: ASSTIGGNEKLF
V: TRBV6-5; J: TRBJ1-6; CDR3: AAAEEDNSPLH
V: TRBV6-5; J: TRBJ2-2; CDR3: ASSSRRSPNTGELF
V: TRBV6-2/TRBV6-3; J: TRBJ2-1; CDR3: ASSKPGQGRLSYNEQF
V: TRBV6-2/TRBV6-3; J: TRBJ2-5; CDR3: ASSYGLRGLGETQY
V: TRBV7-6; J: TRBJ1-1; CDR3: ASSLTRVRDTEAF
V: TRBV5-5; J: TRBJ2-3; CDR3: ASSLAPTDTQY
V: TRBV5-6; J: TRBJ2-3; CDR3: ASRRVSTDTQY
V: TRBV7-2; J: TRBJ1-4; CDR3: ASSLVGTGGYEKLF
V: TRBV14; J: TRBJ2-1; CDR3: ASSQELRGITYNEQF
V: TRBV20-1; J: TRBJ1-6; CDR3: SASRGSSYNSPLH
V: TRBV6-1; J: TRBJ2-3; CDR3: ASSELRNTQY
V: TRBV9; J: TRBJ2-6; CDR3: ASSAGPGQGLAGANVLT
V: TRBV25-1; J: TRBJ1-2; CDR3: ASSLPGGVHT
V: TRBV30; J: TRBJ1-4; CDR3: AWSRTGPTNEKLF
V: TRBV24-1; J: TRBJ2-2; CDR3: ATSDLSYFGTANTGELF
V: TRBV9; J: TRBJ2-1; CDR3: ASSVSGGTSGGSLYNEQF
V: TRBV7-3; J: TRBJ1-5; CDR3: ASSLRSGQPQH
V: TRBV5-5; J: TRBJ1-1; CDR3: ASSAGFRAF
V: TRBV3-1/TRBV3-2; J: TRBJ2-1; CDR3: ASSPLAGGLLF
V: TRBV7-3; J: TRBJ2-5; CDR3: ASSPFPDREQETQY
V: TRBV14; J: TRBJ1-1; CDR3: ASSQDLGQGDTEAF
V: TRBV4-2; J: TRBJ1-2; CDR3: ASSQAGRGQGDGYT
V: TRBV3-1/TRBV3-2; J: TRBJ2-3; CDR3: ASSQEVRGSTDTQY
V: TRBV5-4; J: TRBJ1-3; CDR3: ASSNSGNTIY
V: TRBV2; J: TRBJ1-3; CDR3: ASREQGAAGNTIY